The source of this T cell receptor (beta chain) is a study of technical replicates of blood from a handful of donors. CDR3 length: 13 residues. Trimming removed 7 bases from V and 2 bases from J; junction bases left unmatched: 5. Looked up from germline, CDR1 is LGHNT and CDR2 is FRNRAP. TCRdb keeps only in-frame clones here, not all; method: immunoSEQ multiplex PCR. This repertoire shows tens of thousands of clones, almost 98% found once; its top ten account for approximately 0.2%. This rearrangement joins TRBV12-5 to TRBJ2-7; TRBD1 aligns across 7 bases. This TCR was recovered from a human donor in good health. The material sequenced was T cells isolated from PBMCs. The CDR3 coding sequence is TGTGCTAGTGCAAGGGACAGTGCCTACGAGCAGTACTTC. As protein: CASARDSAYEQYF.